This T cell receptor (beta chain) was captured in a study of CXCR3-negative and CXCR3-positive naive CD8 T cells. General study findings and limits: Sequencing showed both naive subsets with comparably high diversity, and memory CD8+ cells much lower.

A remark on this clonotype: Antigen: not known.

CDR1 and CDR2 from the germline V gene are MDHEN and SYDVKM. There are 15 residues in the CDR3. The libraries of TRB cDNA were prepared using 5' RACE with UMI labels. TCRdb reprocessed the 5' RACE reads, keeping one entry per CDR3 protein, no DNA. This listing includes approximately 52,000 distinct CDR3 sequences. The receptor was derived from a human donor in good health. Some clones in this sample may be carry-over from other donors' samples. V usage is TRBV28 and J usage is TRBJ1-2. Sequencing input: memory CD8+ T cells from blood. The CDR3 protein is CASSSPPGLIYGYTF.